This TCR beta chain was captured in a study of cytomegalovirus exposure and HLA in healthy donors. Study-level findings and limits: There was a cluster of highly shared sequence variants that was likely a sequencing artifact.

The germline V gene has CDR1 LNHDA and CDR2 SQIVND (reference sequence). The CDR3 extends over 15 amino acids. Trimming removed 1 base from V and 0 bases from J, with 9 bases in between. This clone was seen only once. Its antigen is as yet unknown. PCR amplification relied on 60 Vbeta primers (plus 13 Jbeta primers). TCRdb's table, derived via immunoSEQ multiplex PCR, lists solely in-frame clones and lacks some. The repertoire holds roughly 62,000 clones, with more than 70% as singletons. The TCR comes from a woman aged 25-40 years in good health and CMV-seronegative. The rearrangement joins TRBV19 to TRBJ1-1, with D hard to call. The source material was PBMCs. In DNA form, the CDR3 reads TGTGCCAGTAGTATAGGGCAGGCCCTGAACACTGAAGCTTTCTTT. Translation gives CASSIGQALNTEAFF.